Below are 28 T cell receptor beta chains sequenced from a single sample in a study of neurological immune-mediated disorders (dated by TCRdb to about 2019). The library relied on 5' RACE. Sequencing was performed on an Illumina HiSeq 2500. TCRdb ran its own pipeline on the public reads, namely fastp trimming at Q25 and MiXCR clone calling, and kept in-frame beta chains. Identical CDR3 protein sequences are pooled into one entry, listed with their most common genes and DNA. The sample records 55,000 to 75,000 distinct CDR3 sequences, 4% to 6% of which are singletons. The top ten hold over 2.5% of the sample. The source material was PBMCs. The receptors stem from a woman aged 30 to 39 with multiple sclerosis.

Only a few counts were recorded for this clonotype. A read error may account for a junction end that differs from germline. The chain couples TRBV5-1 to TRBJ1-6, with D maybe TRBD1 (5 bases). Germline CDR1 reads SGHRS; CDR2 reads YFSETQ. CDR3 length equals 16 residues. The CDR3 DNA follows: TGCGCCAGCAGCTTGGAGAGGGGAGAAACGGGCTCACCCCTCAACTTT. Residues: CASSLERGETGSPLNF.

This clonotype showed up just a few times. One end of the junction fails to match germline, which may point to a read error. The chain carries TRBV7-9 and TRBJ2-7; TRBD2 matches 11 bases. Germline CDR1 reads SEHNR; CDR2 reads FQNEAQ (reference sequence). This CDR3 is 14 amino acids long. The CDR3 nucleotides read TGTGCCAGCAGCGTAGCGGGGGGGCACTACGAGCAGTACTTC. As protein: CASSVAGGHYEQYF.

This clonotype is judged medium-sized. This rearrangement joins TRBV29-1 to TRBJ2-1; the D gene is possibly TRBD2 (8 bases). Germline V gene lookup returns CDR1 SQVTM and CDR2 ANQGSEA. V lost 0 bases and J lost 7, with 16 bases in between. This CDR3 has 15 residues. CDR3: CSVEDIGRGRNEQFF. DNA for the CDR3: TGCAGCGTTGAAGATATCGGGAGGGGGCGGAATGAGCAGTTCTTC.

This clonotype has a count of ten or more. This chain connects TRBV14 to TRBJ2-6, with TRBD1 matching over 7 bases. The CDR3 totals 17 residues. Germline V CDR1 and CDR2: SGHDN, FVKESK. V lost 3 bases, J lost 0 bases, and 5 bases stayed unmatched. DNA for the CDR3: TGTGCCAGCAGCCACCGGGACAGAGCCTCTGGGGCCAACGTCCTGACTTTC. Protein: CASSHRDRASGANVLTF.

Many counts were recorded for this clonotype. V and J are TRBV20-1 and TRBJ2-3; tentative D call: TRBD2 (7 bases). The CDR3 totals 15 residues. Germline V lookup: CDR1 DFQATT, CDR2 SNEGSKA (reference sequence). V was pared by 3 bases and J by 6 bases, with 19 bases between. CDR3 region: CSARNRGEGGDTQYF. The CDR3 region has the DNA TGCAGTGCTAGGAACCGGGGAGAGGGGGGGGATACGCAGTATTTT.

For this clonotype: At one of its ends the junction is not consistent with the germline gene, which may arise from a read error. The chain has TRBV15 and TRBJ1-5, with a weak D call TRBD1 (5 bases). Germline V gene sequence: CDR1 LNHNV, CDR2 YYDKDF (reference sequence). The CDR3 is 14 residues long. The CDR3 region has the DNA TGTGCCACCAGCATGTCCGGGGGTAGGGCGCCCCAGAATTTT. It encodes CATSMSGGRAPQNF.

This clonotype was found many times. V gene TRBV6-5 combines with J gene TRBJ2-5; D ambiguous. Trimming took 6 bases from V and 1 from J, leaving 12 bases between them. The CDR3 is 14 residues long. Germline CDR1 is MNHEY and CDR2 is SVGAGI. DNA for the CDR3: TGTGCCAGCAGCTGGACCATTCTCCAAGAGACCCAGTACTTC. Translating gives CASSWTILQETQYF.

This clonotype appeared many times. V is TRBV20-1 and J is TRBJ1-2; no clear D gene. Germline V gene sequence: CDR1 DFQATT, CDR2 SNEGSKA (reference sequence). The V end was cut by 4 bases, the J end by 3 bases, with 15 bases between. The CDR3 consists of 14 residues. The CDR3 bases are TGCAGTGCTACAGAGAGGCGAGGATACTATGGCTACACCTTC. Encoded protein: CSATERRGYYGYTF.

The table lists this clonotype with many counts. J is TRBJ2-3 and V is TRBV25-1; no reliable D call. Germline CDR1 is MGHDK and CDR2 is SYGVNS. The CDR3 spans 13 residues. V was trimmed by 1 base and J by 2 bases, leaving 4 bases between them. The CDR3 sequence: CASSESPTDTQYF. The CDR3 bases are TGTGCCAGCAGTGAATCCCCCACAGATACGCAGTATTTT.

In this sample, this clonotype turned up many times. V and J are TRBV20-1 and TRBJ2-2, with 9 positions matching TRBD1. Unmatched junction bases numbered 17, after V lost 0 bases and J lost 3 bases. The CDR3 loop spans 20 amino acids. Germline lookup yields CDR1 DFQATT and CDR2 SNEGSKA (reference sequence). This chain's CDR3 is CSARDLGRGPGQGDTGELFF. The CDR3 nucleotides read TGCAGTGCTAGAGACCTTGGGCGTGGACCGGGACAGGGAGACACCGGGGAGCTGTTTTTT.

Notes on this clonotype: A read error may be the cause here, since a much bigger clone is one base away. It is likely a read error, because the conserved phenylalanine at the end of the CDR3 is missing. The J gene is TRBJ2-1, the V gene TRBV5-1; no firm D call. The germline V gene encodes CDR1 SGHRS and CDR2 YFSETQ. The CDR3 totals 11 residues. The ends were cut back, 0 bases at V and 9 bases at J, with 4 bases in the middle. The CDR3, as DNA: TGCGCCAGCAGCTTGGGGGTTGAGCAGTTCATC. Protein: CASSLGVEQFI.

There are many counts of this clonotype. The V and J genes are TRBV7-6 and TRBJ2-1; 14 nucleotides align to TRBD2. From germline, CDR1 is SGHVS and CDR2 FNYEAQ. This CDR3 contains 20 residues. V shed 2 bases, J shed 1 base, and the junction held 10 bases outside the gene matches. This chain's CDR3 is CASSLRRLAGGSPSYNEQFF. CDR3 coding DNA: TGTGCCAGCAGCTTACGGCGACTAGCGGGGGGGTCCCCTTCCTACAATGAGCAGTTCTTC.

The gene calls are TRBV12-3 or TRBV12-4 and TRBJ1-5; 11 nucleotides agree with TRBD1. The V segment lost 3 bases and the J segment 6 bases; nucleotides outside the gene matches: 4. The CDR3 is made up of 15 amino acids. CDR3 in amino acids: CASSFWTGGGQPQHF. The CDR3 DNA reads TGTGCCAGCAGTTTTTGGACAGGGGGCGGTCAGCCCCAGCATTTT.

CDR3 sequence (DNA): TGCAGCGTCTTAGGGACAGGGGAGGCCGGGGAGCTGTTTTTT. This codes for CSVLGTGEAGELFF. The chain combines TRBV29-1 with TRBJ2-2, with 10 bases identical to TRBD1. The CDR3 length is 14 residues. The V and J ends lost 6 bases and 6 bases, in that order; junction bases with no gene match: 7. CDR1 SQVTM and CDR2 ANQGSEA come from the germline V gene.

Many counts were recorded for this clonotype. The rearrangement uses TRBV7-6 and TRBJ2-7, with 8 bases matching TRBD1. CDR3 length: 14 amino acids. J was trimmed by 2 bases and V by 5 bases; bases with no gene match: 5. CDR1 SGHVS and CDR2 FNYEAQ come from the germline V gene. The CDR3 nucleotides read TGTGCCAGCAGCATAGGACAGGGTACCTACGAGCAGTACTTC. This gives the protein CASSIGQGTYEQYF. Full variable domain (missing parts from reference TRBV7-6 and TRBJ2-7): GAGVSQSPRYKVTKRGQDVALRCDPISGHVSLYWYRQALGQGPEFLTYFNYEAQQDKSGLPNDRFSAERPEGSISTLTIQRTEQRDSAMYRCASSIGQGTYEQYFGPGTRLTVT.

This clonotype was seen at least ten times. The V call is TRBV15, the J call TRBJ2-5; D gene ambiguous. The CDR3 runs 13 residues. CDR1 LNHNV and CDR2 YYDKDF come from the germline V gene (reference sequence). V gave up 4 bases and J gave up 7 bases, with 13 bases separating them. CDR3 bases: TGTGCCACCAGCATCACCTCAGGCGGGACCCAGTACTTC. Its protein is CATSITSGGTQYF.

This clonotype was seen many times. This sequence joins TRBV7-9 and TRBJ2-5; TRBD1 is a possible D gene (6 bases). Germline loops: CDR1 SEHNR, CDR2 FQNEAQ (reference sequence). The CDR3 is 14 amino acids. V lost 2 bases, J lost 5 bases, and 12 bases lay in between. CDR3 region: CASSLPGARETQYF. The CDR3 DNA sequence: TGTGCCAGCAGCTTACCAGGGGCGCGGGAGACCCAGTACTTC.

In its sample, this clonotype was seen many times. The rearrangement joins TRBV12-3 or TRBV12-4 to TRBJ2-5; D may correspond to TRBD1 or TRBD2 (6 bases each). CDR3 length: 14 residues. Trimming took 5 bases from V and 4 from J, leaving 14 bases between them. The CDR3, as DNA: TGTGCCAGCAGTCGCAGGGGAGCGGGAGAGACCCAGTACTTC. Translating it yields CASSRRGAGETQYF.

There are many counts of this clonotype. The chain is built from TRBV28 and TRBJ1-6, with 7 bases that match TRBD1. CDR1 is MDHEN and CDR2 is SYDVKM in the germline V gene. The CDR3 length is 17 residues. The J segment lost 8 bases and the V segment lost 1 base, leaving 11 bases of the junction unmatched. CDR3 coding DNA: TGTGCCAGCAGTTTATTGAGCCCAGGGGGATCGGATTCACCCCTCCACTTT. It specifies CASSLLSPGGSDSPLHF.

Ten or more counts support this clonotype. This chain links TRBV5-1 with TRBJ2-7; the match to TRBD1 covers 9 bases. Germline CDR1 reads SGHRS; CDR2 reads YFSETQ. The CDR3 runs 14 residues. The junction had 4 bases not matched to a gene; V was cut back by 1 base and J by 5 bases. For the CDR3, the DNA is TGCGCCAGCAGCTTGTGGACAGGGGCCAACGAGCAGTACTTC. Protein: CASSLWTGANEQYF.

The table lists this clonotype with many counts. The gene calls are TRBV20-1 and TRBJ2-1; 10 bases match TRBD2. Germline CDR1 is DFQATT and CDR2 is SNEGSKA (reference sequence). V lost 3 bases and J lost 4; bases outside the gene matches: 12. The CDR3 totals 17 residues. This CDR3 reads CSASLASGGLLYNEQFF. CDR3 in DNA: TGCAGTGCTAGCTTGGCTAGCGGGGGCCTATTATACAATGAGCAGTTCTTC.

A few counts support this clonotype. The rearrangement joins TRBV10-2 to TRBJ1-4, with a possible D match to TRBD1 (5 bases). This CDR3 has 13 amino acids. V lost 5 bases to trimming and J lost 7 bases, with 11 bases between them. Germline V gene sequence: CDR1 WSHSY, CDR2 SAAADI. The CDR3 DNA reads as TGCGCCAGCAGTCGGGGACTGGCTGAAAAACTGTTTTTT. Protein sequence: CASSRGLAEKLFF.

Of note for this clonotype: A read error may produce the germline difference seen at one junction end. V and J are TRBV20-1 and TRBJ2-2, with 9 bases that match TRBD2. CDR1 DFQATT and CDR2 SNEGSKA come from the germline V gene (reference sequence). CDR3 length equals 17 residues. The CDR3 is CSARDARLAANTGEPFF. CDR3 sequence (DNA): TGCAGTGCTAGAGACGCCCGACTAGCGGCGAACACCGGGGAGCCGTTTTTT.

CDR3 protein: CASTPGTGNIQPQHF. The CDR3 DNA reads TGTGCCAGCACCCCCGGGACAGGGAATATTCAGCCCCAGCATTTT. This chain connects TRBV12-3 or TRBV12-4 to TRBJ1-5, with 9 bases matching TRBD1. This CDR3 spans 15 amino acids. V trimming: 7 bases; J trimming: 6 bases; junction bases outside the gene matches: 10.

The table lists this clonotype with many counts. V is TRBV28 and J is TRBJ1-2; D is possibly TRBD1 (6 bases). The V gene's germline CDR1 is MDHEN and CDR2 SYDVKM. CDR3 length: 12 residues. Deletions cut 6 bases from V and 4 bases from J, with 9 bases between. This CDR3 reads CASRDSFYGYTF. The CDR3, as DNA: TGTGCCAGCAGGGACAGCTTCTATGGCTACACCTTC.

This clonotype was seen ten or more times. This chain connects TRBV20-1 to TRBJ2-3; D unclear. The germline V gene encodes CDR1 DFQATT and CDR2 SNEGSKA (reference sequence). The ends were cut back, 3 bases at V and 4 bases at J, with 17 bases in the middle. CDR3 size: 15 residues. CDR3 DNA sequence: TGCAGTGCTAGGCTTACTAACCCAGGCGCAGATACGCAGTATTTT. Translation gives CSARLTNPGADTQYF.

Ten or more counts support this clonotype. The chain carries TRBV28 and TRBJ2-1; TRBD1 matches 9 bases. Trimming removed 3 bases from V and 5 bases from J; junction bases left unmatched: 8. The CDR3 extends over 16 amino acids. The germline V gene has CDR1 MDHEN and CDR2 SYDVKM. This chain's CDR3 is CASSFSKGTGNNEQFF. CDR3 DNA sequence: TGTGCCAGCAGTTTCTCTAAGGGGACAGGGAACAATGAGCAGTTCTTC.

This clonotype was observed at least ten times. J is TRBJ1-5 and V is TRBV7-9; D is unclear. This CDR3 contains 12 residues. With 5 bases removed from V and 3 bases from J, the gap between germline ends came to 5 bases. The germline gives CDR1 SEHNR, CDR2 FQNEAQ (reference sequence). The CDR3 sequence is CASSRPNQPQHF. For the CDR3, the DNA is TGTGCCAGCAGCCGACCCAATCAGCCCCAGCATTTT.